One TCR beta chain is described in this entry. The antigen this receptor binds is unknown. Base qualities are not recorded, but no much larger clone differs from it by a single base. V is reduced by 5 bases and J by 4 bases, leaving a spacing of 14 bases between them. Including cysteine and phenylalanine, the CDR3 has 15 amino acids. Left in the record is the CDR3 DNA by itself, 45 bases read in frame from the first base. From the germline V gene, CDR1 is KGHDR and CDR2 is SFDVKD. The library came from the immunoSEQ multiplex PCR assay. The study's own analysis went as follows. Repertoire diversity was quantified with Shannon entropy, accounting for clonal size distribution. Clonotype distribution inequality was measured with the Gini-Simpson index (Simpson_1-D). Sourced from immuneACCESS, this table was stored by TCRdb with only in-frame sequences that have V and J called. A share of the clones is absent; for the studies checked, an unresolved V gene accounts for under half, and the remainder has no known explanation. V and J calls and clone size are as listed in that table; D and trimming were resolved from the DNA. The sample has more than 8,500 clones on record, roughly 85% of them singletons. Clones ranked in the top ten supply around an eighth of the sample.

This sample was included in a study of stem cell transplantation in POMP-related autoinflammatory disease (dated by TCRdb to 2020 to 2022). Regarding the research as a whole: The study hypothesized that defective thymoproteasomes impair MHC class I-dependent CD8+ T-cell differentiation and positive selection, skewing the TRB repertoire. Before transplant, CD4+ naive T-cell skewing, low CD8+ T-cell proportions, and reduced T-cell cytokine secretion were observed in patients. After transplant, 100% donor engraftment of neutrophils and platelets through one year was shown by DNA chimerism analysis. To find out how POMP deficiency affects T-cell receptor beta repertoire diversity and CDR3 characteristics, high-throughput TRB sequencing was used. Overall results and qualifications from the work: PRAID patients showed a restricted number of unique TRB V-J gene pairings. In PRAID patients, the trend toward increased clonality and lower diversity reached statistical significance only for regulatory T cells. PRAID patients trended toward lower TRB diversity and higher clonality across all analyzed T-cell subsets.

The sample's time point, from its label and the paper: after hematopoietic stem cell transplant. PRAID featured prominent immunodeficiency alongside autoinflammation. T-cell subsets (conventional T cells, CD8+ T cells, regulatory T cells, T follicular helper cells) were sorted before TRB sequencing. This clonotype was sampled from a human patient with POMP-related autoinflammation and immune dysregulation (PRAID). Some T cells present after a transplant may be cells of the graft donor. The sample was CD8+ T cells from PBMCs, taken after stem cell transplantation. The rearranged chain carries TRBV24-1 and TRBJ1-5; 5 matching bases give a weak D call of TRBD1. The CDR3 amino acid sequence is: CATSGGGVGNQPQHF. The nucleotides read TGTGCCACCAGTGGGGGGGGTGTGGGGAATCAGCCCCAGCATTTT.